The clone carrying this T cell receptor beta chain has only a few counts. Its antigen is currently unknown. This specimen belongs to a study of T cells in Graves' hyperthyroidism and ophthalmopathy. Study-level findings and limits: Separating ophthalmopathy from stable hyperthyroidism was achieved by a 13 V-J model.

TCR beta CDR3 sequences were amplified from RNA transcripts. The primer set for the first-round RT-PCR of the TCR CDR3 was HTBI. MiXCR, applied by TCRdb to the multiplex PCR reads, yields one record per CDR3 protein. The sample has just under 750,000 distinct CDR3 sequences, approximately 40% seen once. Across 18 months, stable Graves' hyperthyroidism was marked by no progression to ophthalmopathy. CDR1 is SEHNR, CDR2 FQNEAQ, per germline (reference sequence). The CDR3 sequence is 15 residues long. The V gene lost 2 bases and the J gene lost 6 bases, with 16 bases spanning the gap. The chain recombines TRBV7-9 with TRBJ1-1; perhaps TRBD1 as D (5 bases). Source material: blood. The receptor's source is a woman aged 40 to 50 with Graves' hyperthyroidism. The CDR3 reads CASSLTAGRISEAFF. The CDR3 DNA reads TGTGCCAGCAGCTTAACCGCGGGGCGGATATCTGAAGCTTTCTTT. The variable domain in full, with the rest retrieved from reference TRBV7-9 and TRBJ1-1, is DTGVSQNPRHKITKRGQNVTFRCDPISEHNRLYWYRQTLGQGPEFLTYFQNEAQLEKSRLLSDRFSAERPKGSFSTLEIQRTEQGDSAMYLCASSLTAGRISEAFFGQGTRLTVV.